The subject of this entry is one T cell receptor beta chain. This clonotype was picked up many times. It lacks a known antigen. Base-call qualities are not available, and no considerably larger clone is one nucleotide away. Germline trimming: 0 bases from V, 8 bases from J; junction bases outside gene matches: 9. Via the germline V gene, CDR1 is SGHTA and CDR2 FQGNSA. There are 16 amino acids in the CDR3, from cysteine to phenylalanine inclusive. Of the read, only the CDR3 DNA is kept; its 48 bases are in frame from base 1. The data were produced on an Illumina HiSeq 1500. The public reads were reanalyzed by TCRdb: fastp trimming at Q25, MiXCR alignment, in-frame beta chains only. Entries that share a CDR3 protein sequence are merged under the most common genes and DNA. Counted in this sample were 310,000 or so distinct CDR3 sequences; under 20% of them appeared once. The top ten constitute about 12% of the sample.

The data derive from a study of T cell repertoires in cytomegalovirus infection (dated by TCRdb to the late 2010s). Regarding the research as a whole: The HLA type of each donor mattered for the analysis, because public TCR beta signatures pointed to carriage of CMV infection along with the matching HLA type. Results the study describes overall, beyond this receptor: In the ex vivo response, HLA-C-restricted CMV-specific TCR beta clonotypes were dominant, and in two of eight donors the single most frequent clonotype came from this HLA-C-restricted group. In both this cohort and an independent roughly 400-donor cohort, the cumulative frequency of public TCR beta family members distinguished carriers of CMV infection plus the relevant HLA type.

Sequenced material: PBMCs. This receptor was taken from a human donor in good health (CMV status not recorded). Some clones in this sample may be carry-over from other donors' samples. The V and J genes are TRBV7-2 and TRBJ1-4; 7 of the junction bases match TRBD1. DNA sequence: TGTGCCAGCAGCTTAGCGAGTCAGACAGGGAGCGAAAAACTGTTTTTT. Translated, this is CASSLASQTGSEKLFF.